This passage covers 8 T cell receptor beta chains from one sample sequenced in a study of shared clonotypes between healthy human individuals. Sequenced by immunoSEQ multiplex PCR; TCRdb stores in-frame clones only, minus some. The profile shows some 1,100,000 clones, around 82% of them singletons. Sequenced material: memory CD4+ T cells from PBMCs. Subset specified: CD45RA-negative fraction. Receptor source: a young man in good health. Some clones in this sample may be carry-over from other donors' samples.

With regard to this clone: In the same sample, other DNA sequences code for this CDR3. The chain carries TRBV7-9 and TRBJ2-5; 8 nucleotides line up with TRBD2. Unmatched junction bases numbered 0, after V lost 2 bases and J lost 1 base. The CDR3 runs to 14 residues. In germline, CDR1 is SEHNR, CDR2 FQNEAQ (reference sequence). The CDR3 reads CASSLLAGQETQYF. The DNA for the CDR3 is TGTGCCAGCAGCTTACTAGCGGGCCAAGAGACCCAGTACTTC.

This clone was picked up a small number of times. The chain links TRBV4-2 to TRBJ1-5; D remains ambiguous. The CDR3 is 14 residues long. Germline CDR1 and CDR2: LGHNA and YNFKEQ. Trimming cost V 2 bases and J 4 bases, with 9 bases left between them. The CDR3 region has the DNA TGTGCCAGCAGCCAAACTGGACGGAATCAGCCCCAGCATTTT. Residues: CASSQTGRNQPQHF.

The chain has TRBV5-1 and TRBJ2-1; 11 positions match TRBD1. V shed 2 bases and J 10 bases; nucleotides not matched to a gene: 8. The CDR3 runs 15 residues. Germline V CDR1 and CDR2: SGHRS, YFSETQ. CDR3 sequence (DNA): TGCGCCAGCAGCTTACCGGAGGGACAGGGGGACGAGCAGTTCTTC. Translated, it gives CASSLPEGQGDEQFF. Variable domain in full (rest from reference TRBV5-1 and TRBJ2-1): KAGVTQTPRYLIKTRGQQVTLSCSPISGHRSVSWYQQTPGQGLQFLFEYFSETQRNKGNFPGRFSGRQFSNSRSEMNVSTLELGDSALYLCASSLPEGQGDEQFFGPGTRLTVL.

The rearrangement uses TRBV7-9 and TRBJ1-2; D is unresolved. The CDR3 sequence is 14 residues long. Trimming removed 2 bases at V and 0 bases at J, with 7 bases between. Per the germline V gene, CDR1 is SEHNR and CDR2 is FQNEAQ (reference sequence). The DNA for the CDR3 is TGTGCCAGCAGCTTAAGGGCTACTAACTATGGCTACACCTTC. Amino acids: CASSLRATNYGYTF.

The chain has TRBV4-2 and TRBJ1-6; D unresolved. There are 13 residues in the CDR3. Germline assignment: CDR1 LGHNA and CDR2 YNFKEQ. With 1 base removed from V and 9 bases from J, the gap between germline ends came to 7 bases. CDR3 nucleotide sequence: TGTGCCAGCAGCCAAGCTAGGAGTTCACCCCTCCACTTT. It is translated as CASSQARSSPLHF.

This chain links TRBV28 with TRBJ2-1; D ambiguous. Trimming removed 7 bases at V and 9 bases at J, with 16 bases between. CDR3 length: 13 residues. Germline V CDR1 and CDR2: MDHEN, SYDVKM. CDR3 DNA sequence: TGTGCCAGCATTCCCAACGCCGCGACTGAGCAGTTCTTC. It encodes CASIPNAATEQFF.

The chain is built from TRBV18 and TRBJ1-2; D remains ambiguous. The germline gives CDR1 KGHSH, CDR2 LQKENI. V gave up 0 bases and J gave up 4 bases, with 9 bases separating them. The CDR3 length is 14 residues. The CDR3 reads CASSPPEGFYGYTF. DNA for the CDR3: TGTGCCAGCTCACCACCGGAAGGGTTCTATGGCTACACCTTC.

The chain couples TRBV5-1 to TRBJ1-1, with D unresolved. Germline CDR1 and CDR2: SGHRS and YFSETQ. The CDR3 contains 12 residues. Trimming removed 2 bases at V and 2 bases at J, with 4 bases between. The CDR3 protein is CASSFDNTEAFF. The CDR3 DNA sequence: TGCGCCAGCAGCTTTGATAACACTGAAGCTTTCTTT.